Given below is one T cell receptor (beta chain) in context. The antigen remains unidentified. These data belong to a study of type 1 and type 2 diabetes patients. PCR was run on genomic DNA. Multiplex PCR with 30 forward and 13 reverse primers amplified the TCR beta CDR3. TCRdb re-called the multiplex PCR reads through MiXCR, storing one row per CDR3 protein. The sample lists fewer than 350,000 distinct CDR3 sequences; more than 40% were seen once. Other autoimmune diseases and infections within the past four weeks excluded donors. Each participant gave 9.5 to 10 milliliters of peripheral blood. Deletions cut 5 bases from V and 0 bases from J, with 15 bases between. From germline, CDR1 is SGHRS and CDR2 YFSETQ. The CDR3 extends over 15 amino acids. Study-wide findings and caveats: Both CD4+ and CD8+ type 2 diabetes repertoires showed significantly higher diversity than type 1. Some T1D-only expanded clones might appear in more T2D or control samples.

The material sequenced was peripheral blood mononuclear cells (PBMCs). The TCR comes from a man between 18 and 35 years old with type 2 diabetes. V is TRBV5-1 and J is TRBJ2-7, with D maybe TRBD2 (6 bases). DNA for the CDR3: TGCGCCAGCAGTTTTTCCGGGACTCTCTCCTACGAGCAGTACTTC. Translating gives CASSFSGTLSYEQYF.